This T cell receptor beta chain was found in a study of T cell repertoires in cytomegalovirus infection. Study overall: CMV infection and matching HLA type were both indicated by public TCR beta signatures. Findings of the study overall: Carriers of CMV and the relevant HLA type were discriminated by public TCR beta frequency. The ex vivo response was dominated by HLA-C-restricted CMV-specific TCR beta clonotypes.

TCRdb re-called the reads with MiXCR, one entry per CDR3 protein. In the table there are around 120,000 distinct CDR3 sequences, 24% of which are singletons. V lost 6 bases and J lost 4, with 13 bases in between. This CDR3 is 14 amino acids long. Germline assignment: CDR1 LGHNA and CDR2 YNFKEQ. Concerning this clonotype itself: What it recognizes is unknown.

The sequence derives from a human donor in good health (CMV status not recorded). Some clones in this sample may be carry-over from other donors' samples. The sequencing input was PBMCs, sequenced either directly or after in vitro stimulation (not recorded which). The chain uses TRBV4-2 and TRBJ1-3, with D hard to call. As DNA, the CDR3 is TGTGCCAGCAGTTCCGGCTACACCGGAAACACCATATATTTT. It translates to CASSSGYTGNTIYF.